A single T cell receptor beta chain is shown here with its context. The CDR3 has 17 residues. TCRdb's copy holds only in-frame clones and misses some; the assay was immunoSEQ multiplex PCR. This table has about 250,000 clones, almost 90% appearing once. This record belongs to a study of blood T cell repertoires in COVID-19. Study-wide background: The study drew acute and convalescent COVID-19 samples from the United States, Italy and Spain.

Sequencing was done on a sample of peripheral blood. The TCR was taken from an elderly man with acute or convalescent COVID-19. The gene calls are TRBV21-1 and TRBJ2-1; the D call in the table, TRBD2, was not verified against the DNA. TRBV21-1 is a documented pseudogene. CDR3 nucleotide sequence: TGTGCCAGCAGCCCTTCGACTAGCGGGAGCACCTACAATGAGCAGTTCTTC. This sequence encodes CASSPSTSGSTYNEQFF.